This T cell receptor (beta chain) stems from a study of post-analysis software for immune sequencing data. On the study more broadly: Progressive-relapsing, secondary progressive and relapsing-remitting multiple sclerosis were among the disease courses included.

Unique molecular identifiers were carried by the TCR beta cDNA libraries. Each sample of roughly 0.85 to 11 million input T cells yielded approximately 500,000 cDNA molecules, so each molecule approximated one T cell. MiXCR was run by TCRdb on the PCR reads, yielding one entry per CDR3 protein. The table has 750,000 to 950,000 distinct CDR3 sequences, approximately 50% seen once. Details on this clonotype: Its antigen is as yet unknown.

General study points: For normalized Chao1 diversity, multiple sclerosis patients scored significantly lower than controls did. Five or six TRBV segments, TRBV5-6, TRBV5-1 and TRBV20-1 among them, were found more frequent in patients than controls.

CDR3 length: 16 residues. Germline V gene lookup returns CDR1 SQVTM and CDR2 ANQGSEA. The V end lost 7 bases, the J end lost 0 bases, and 21 bases lay between the germline ends. V usage is TRBV29-1 and J usage is TRBJ1-2, with D perhaps TRBD1 (6 bases). This TCR was sampled from a girl aged 10-17 years with multiple sclerosis. Sequenced material: blood. The CDR3 coding sequence is TGCAGCGGGTGGGGACTGCAGGGGATCGCTAACTATGGCTACACCTTC. Its translation is CSGWGLQGIANYGYTF.